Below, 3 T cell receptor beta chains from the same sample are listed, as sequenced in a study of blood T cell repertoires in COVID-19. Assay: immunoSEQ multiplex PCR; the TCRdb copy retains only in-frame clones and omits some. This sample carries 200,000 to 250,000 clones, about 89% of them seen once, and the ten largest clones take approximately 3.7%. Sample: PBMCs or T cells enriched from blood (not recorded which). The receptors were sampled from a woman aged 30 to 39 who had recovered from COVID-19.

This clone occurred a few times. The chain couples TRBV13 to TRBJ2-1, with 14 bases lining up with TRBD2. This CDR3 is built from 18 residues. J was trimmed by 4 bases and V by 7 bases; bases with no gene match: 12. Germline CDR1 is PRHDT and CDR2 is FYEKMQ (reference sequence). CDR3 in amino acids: CASTRGLAGVGGYNEQFF. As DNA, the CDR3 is TGTGCCAGCACCCGGGGACTAGCGGGAGTGGGGGGGTACAATGAGCAGTTCTTC.

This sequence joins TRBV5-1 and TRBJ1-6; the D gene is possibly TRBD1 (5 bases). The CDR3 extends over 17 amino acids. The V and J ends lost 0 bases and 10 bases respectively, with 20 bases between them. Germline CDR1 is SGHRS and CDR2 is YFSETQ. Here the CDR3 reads CASSLGSGGTKGSPLHF. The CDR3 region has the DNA TGCGCCAGCAGCTTGGGGAGCGGCGGGACGAAAGGCTCACCCCTCCACTTT.

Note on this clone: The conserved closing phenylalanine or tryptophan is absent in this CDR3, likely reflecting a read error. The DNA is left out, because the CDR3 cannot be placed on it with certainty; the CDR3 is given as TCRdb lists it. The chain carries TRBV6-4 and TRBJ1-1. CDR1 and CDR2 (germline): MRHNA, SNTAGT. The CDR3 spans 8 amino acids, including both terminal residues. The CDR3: CASSDSTV.